This T cell receptor beta chain was documented in a study of shared clonotypes between healthy human individuals. Background on the study: Researchers assigned three CD4 naive, three CD4 memory, two CD8 naive and one CD8 memory plate to each donor.

The table came from immunoSEQ multiplex PCR; TCRdb's copy has only in-frame clones and leaves some out. This table holds some 1.5 million clones, about 96% found once. The CDR3 extends over 15 amino acids. Between the trimmed V and J ends, which lost 0 bases and 5 bases, there was a span of 14 bases. Germline CDR1 is LGHNA and CDR2 is YNFKEQ. The specimen was naive CD4+ T cells sorted from blood. Subset noted: CD45RA+ positively selected. The TCR comes from a man younger than 45 in good health. The chain links TRBV4-2 to TRBJ2-7; tentatively, D is TRBD1 (5 bases). DNA of the CDR3: TGTGCCAGCAGCCAAGATTCGCAGGGTTCCAACGAGCAGTACTTC. This encodes CASSQDSQGSNEQYF.